This entry lists 10 T cell receptor beta chains sequenced from one sample in a study of cytomegalovirus exposure and HLA in healthy donors. Primers: 60 Vbeta forward and 13 Jbeta reverse. Measured with immunoSEQ multiplex PCR; TCRdb has only the in-frame clones, and not every one. The sample features 30,000 to 40,000 clones, with approximately 3.6% in its top ten. The sequencing input was PBMCs. The receptors here all came from a woman aged 40 to 50 in good health and CMV-seropositive.

This chain links TRBV7-8 with TRBJ1-1; D possibly corresponds to TRBD1 (6 bases). CDR3 length: 15 residues. The germline V gene encodes CDR1 SGHVS and CDR2 FQNEAQ. V was clipped by 1 base and J by 5 bases, with 14 bases between them. The CDR3 DNA reads as TGTGCCAGCAGCTTAGTGGCAGGGGTTAGTACTGAAGCTTTCTTT. Amino acid sequence: CASSLVAGVSTEAFF.

The V and J genes are TRBV9 and TRBJ1-1, with D possibly TRBD1 on 5 matching bases. The CDR3 has 13 residues. Trimming stripped 2 bases from V and 4 bases from J, with 9 bases between. Germline values: CDR1 SGDLS, CDR2 YYNGEE. The CDR3, as DNA: TGTGCCAGCAGCGTCGGCCAGGGCACTGAAGCTTTCTTT. Its protein product is CASSVGQGTEAFF.

This CDR3 reads CASDGTGPYEQYF. CDR3 coding DNA: TGTGCCAGCGATGGGACAGGGCCCTACGAGCAGTACTTC. The V call is TRBV21-1, the J call TRBJ2-7; the D call TRBD1 from the table was never checked on the DNA. TRBV21-1 counts as a pseudogene. There are 13 residues in the CDR3.

The rearrangement links TRBV6-5 to TRBJ2-2, with D possibly matching TRBD2 (5 bases). Germline-derived CDR1 and CDR2 are MNHEY and SVGAGI. The CDR3 is 15 residues long. V lost 0 bases and J lost 7, with 12 bases in between. The CDR3, as DNA: TGTGCCAGCAGTTACTCGTTACTAGTCGGCGGGGAGCTGTTTTTT. As protein: CASSYSLLVGGELFF.

This rearrangement joins TRBV18 to TRBJ1-4; no firm D call. The germline CDR1 and CDR2 sequences are KGHSH and LQKENI. The CDR3 runs 19 residues. Trimming removed 4 bases from V and 3 bases from J, with 24 bases in between. CDR3 in DNA: TGTGCCAGCTCACTCCTCATGACACAACCACCGGTGCCTAATGAAAAACTGTTTTTT. The encoded protein is CASSLLMTQPPVPNEKLFF. Complete variable domain (other parts from reference TRBV18 and TRBJ1-4): NAGVMQNPRHLVRRRGQEARLRCSPMKGHSHVYWYRQLPEEGLKFMVYLQKENIIDESGMPKERFSAEFPKEGPSILRIQQVVRGDSAAYFCASSLLMTQPPVPNEKLFFGSGTQLSVL.

This chain connects TRBV9 to TRBJ2-2; the D gene is possibly TRBD1 (5 bases). The CDR3 is made up of 15 amino acids. The germline V gene has CDR1 SGDLS and CDR2 YYNGEE. V lost 0 bases, J lost 3 bases, and 9 bases lay in between. The CDR3 DNA reads as TGTGCCAGCAGCGTAGAGTGGGGCGACACCGGGGAGCTGTTTTTT. Protein: CASSVEWGDTGELFF.

For this clone: Germline and junction disagree at one end, which may indicate a read error. This chain connects TRBV15 to TRBJ2-1; 7 nucleotides agree with TRBD2. The CDR3 loop spans 18 amino acids. Germline-derived CDR1 and CDR2 are LNHNV and YYDKDF (reference sequence). Here the CDR3 DNA reads TGTGCCACCAGCAGAGATACCCCTGGCGGGAGCTCCGACAATGAGCAGTTCTTC. It encodes CATSRDTPGGSSDNEQFF.

This sequence joins TRBV5-5 and TRBJ2-7; D ambiguous. Trimming removed 4 bases from V and 3 bases from J, with 8 bases in between. Per germline, CDR1 SGHKS and CDR2 YYEKEE (reference sequence). CDR3 length: 12 residues. The CDR3, as DNA: TGTGCCAGCAGCGAGTCGGGCTACGAGCAGTACTTC. Its protein is CASSESGYEQYF.

The genes are TRBV9 and TRBJ1-1; TRBD1 is a possible D gene (5 bases). Germline assignment: CDR1 SGDLS and CDR2 YYNGEE. CDR3 length: 13 residues. V was shortened by 0 bases and J by 6 bases, with 9 bases between the two germline ends. This CDR3 is CASSVEGDSEAFF. CDR3 bases: TGTGCCAGCAGCGTAGAAGGGGACTCTGAAGCTTTCTTT.

The chain has TRBV5-4 and TRBJ1-2; D may be TRBD1 (5 bases). The CDR3 is 15 amino acids. Trimming pared 4 bases from V and 3 bases from J, leaving 16 bases between. The germline V gene encodes CDR1 SGHNT and CDR2 YYREEE (reference sequence). The CDR3, as DNA: TGTGCCAGCAGCGACCAGGGCAGGGAGGACTATGGCTACACCTTC. Its protein is CASSDQGREDYGYTF.